This T cell receptor (beta chain) appears in the sequencing data of a study of lung T cells in sarcoidosis with Löfgren's syndrome. TCRdb re-analysed the reads in MiXCR, keeping a single row per CDR3 protein. The top ten clones hold around 8.7% of a sample with about 4,000 distinct CDR3 sequences, about 20% of them seen once. Study outcomes and limitations: Löfgren's syndrome patients reportedly showed greatest TRAV12-1 and TRBV2 expansion versus controls.

In this sample, this clonotype turned up many times. The antigen is not known. The length of the CDR3 is 13 residues. V shed 0 bases and J shed 9 bases, with 9 bases lying between them. Germline CDR1 and CDR2: ENHRY and SYGVKD. Sequencing used CD4+ T cells from bronchoalveolar lavage. This chain connects TRBV10-3 to TRBJ2-1, with D maybe TRBD2 (6 bases). The receptor was derived from a human donor with sarcoidosis (Löfgren's syndrome or another form), or a control subject (not recorded which). As DNA, the CDR3 is TGTGCCATCAGTGAGTCAAGGGACTCTGAGCAGTTCTTC. The encoded protein is CAISESRDSEQFF.